A single sample gave rise to the 22 T cell receptor beta chains below, sequenced in a study of CD8+CD57+ T cells in acquired aplastic anemia. TCR beta VDJ and CDR3 profiling used genomic DNA as template. MiXCR, applied by TCRdb to the reads, yields one record per CDR3 protein. This repertoire shows approximately 98,000 distinct CDR3 sequences, 40% to 65% found once; its top ten account for roughly 34%. The source material was sorted CD4+, CD8+, or CD8+CD57+ T cells (not recorded which) from PBMCs. Every receptor here comes from a human donor in good health, serving as a control.

J is TRBJ2-3 and V is TRBV20-1, with 9 positions matching TRBD2. Germline lookup yields CDR1 DFQATT and CDR2 SNEGSKA (reference sequence). The CDR3 spans 16 residues. The trim removed 0 bases at V and 4 bases at J, leaving 8 bases unmatched. The CDR3: CSARDVQRGDSDTQYF. The CDR3 bases are TGCAGTGCTAGAGATGTTCAGCGGGGGGACTCAGATACGCAGTATTTT.

The rearrangement uses TRBV5-1 and TRBJ1-5; TRBD1 matches at 12 bases. CDR3 length: 15 amino acids. J was trimmed by 4 bases and V by 3 bases; bases with no gene match: 2. Germline values: CDR1 SGHRS, CDR2 YFSETQ. The DNA of the CDR3 is TGCGCCAGCAGCTCGGGACAGGGGGCGAATCAGCCCCAGCATTTT. As protein: CASSSGQGANQPQHF. Variable domain in full (rest from reference TRBV5-1 and TRBJ1-5): KAGVTQTPRYLIKTRGQQVTLSCSPISGHRSVSWYQQTPGQGLQFLFEYFSETQRNKGNFPGRFSGRQFSNSRSEMNVSTLELGDSALYLCASSSGQGANQPQHFGDGTRLSIL.

The rearrangement links TRBV25-1 to TRBJ1-3; 7 bases map to TRBD1. There are 16 residues in the CDR3. J gave up 2 bases and V 5 bases, and 9 bases lay outside the gene matches. CDR1 and CDR2 (germline): MGHDK, SYGVNS. Here the CDR3 DNA reads TGTGCCAGCAGTCCCCAAGGACAGGCAACTGGAAACACCATATATTTT. Its protein is CASSPQGQATGNTIYF.

This chain connects TRBV29-1 to TRBJ1-1; unclear D gene. The CDR3 has 14 residues. Germline V gene sequence: CDR1 SQVTM, CDR2 ANQGSEA. V lost 1 base and J 6 bases, leaving 15 bases between the germline ends. The CDR3 coding sequence is TGCAGCGTTGAAGGTCAACGGGAAGGCGCTGAAGCTTTCTTT. It codes for CSVEGQREGAEAFF. The whole variable domain, filled in from reference TRBV29-1 and TRBJ1-1, reads SAVISQKPSRDICQRGTSLTIQCQVDSQVTMMFWYRQQPGQSLTLIATANQGSEATYESGFVIDKFPISRPNLTFSTLTVSNMSPEDSSIYLCSVEGQREGAEAFFGQGTRLTVV.

This clonotype was counted a single time. This may come from a read error, since a much larger clone is one base off. The J gene is TRBJ2-3, the V gene TRBV5-6, with D possibly being TRBD2 (6 bases). This CDR3 spans 15 amino acids. The germline CDR1 and CDR2 sequences are SGHDT and YYEEEE. The CDR3 sequence: CTSSLARGNTDTQYF. The CDR3 DNA reads as TGTACCAGCAGCTTGGCCCGGGGGAACACAGATACGCAGTATTTT.

Of note for this clonotype: At one of its ends the junction is not consistent with the germline gene, which may arise from a read error. The chain has TRBV4-3 and TRBJ2-7, with 8 nucleotides matching TRBD1. The germline V gene has CDR1 LGHNA and CDR2 YSLEER. The length of the CDR3 is 16 residues. For the CDR3, the DNA is TGCGCCAGCGGCCAAGAATACAGGGGGAGCGTATACGAGCAGTACTTC. It is translated as CASGQEYRGSVYEQYF.

This clonotype came up many times. The chain employs TRBV7-2 and TRBJ1-1, with 10 bases lining up with TRBD1. The CDR3 covers 14 residues. Germline values: CDR1 SGHTA, CDR2 FQGNSA. V lost 4 bases and J lost 5; bases outside the gene matches: 4. This CDR3 is CASSYGTGVTEAFF. The CDR3 DNA reads as TGTGCCAGCAGCTACGGGACAGGGGTGACTGAAGCTTTCTTT.

The genes are TRBV9 and TRBJ1-6; 7 bases fit TRBD1. J gave up 5 bases and V 3 bases, and 5 bases lay outside the gene matches. The CDR3 has 15 residues. Germline assignment: CDR1 SGDLS and CDR2 YYNGEE. Written as DNA, the CDR3 is TGTGCCAGCAGCGGCATAACAGGGGATAATTCACCCCTCCACTTT. Protein: CASSGITGDNSPLHF.

CDR3 sequence (DNA): TGTGCCACCAGTTCTACGGACAGGGGGCATGAGACCCAGTACTTC. Protein sequence: CATSSTDRGHETQYF. This chain joins TRBV24-1 and TRBJ2-5; 11 bases are shared with TRBD1. Trimming cost V 6 bases and J 5 bases; bases outside gene matches: 7. This CDR3 is 15 amino acids long. Germline CDR1 KGHDR, CDR2 SFDVKD.

This clonotype was seen many times. This sequence joins TRBV27 and TRBJ1-1; D uncertain. The CDR3 covers 11 residues. V shed 5 bases and J shed 8 bases, with 9 bases lying between them. Germline CDR1 and CDR2: MNHEY and SMNVEV (reference sequence). As DNA, the CDR3 is TGTGCCAGCAGTGCTGGTTTAGAAGCTTTCTTT. It specifies CASSAGLEAFF.

This clonotype was seen repeatedly, ten times or more. V gene TRBV12-3 or TRBV12-4 combines with J gene TRBJ2-5, with 7 bases identical to TRBD2. J was trimmed by 0 bases and V by 6 bases; bases with no gene match: 10. The CDR3 is made up of 16 amino acids. The CDR3 sequence is CASRDSGGPNQETQYF. The DNA for the CDR3 is TGTGCCAGCAGGGATTCGGGGGGTCCTAACCAAGAGACCCAGTACTTC.

The chain couples TRBV29-1 to TRBJ1-1; D remains ambiguous. CDR3 size: 12 residues. Germline CDR1 is SQVTM and CDR2 is ANQGSEA. Trimming pared 7 bases from V and 1 base from J, leaving 10 bases between. CDR3 coding DNA: TGCAGCGCTGGGGAGGGGAACACTGAAGCTTTCTTT. Amino acid sequence: CSAGEGNTEAFF.

This clonotype was recorded at least ten times. The rearrangement links TRBV20-1 to TRBJ2-7, with a tentative D call TRBD2 (5 bases). The V and J ends lost 6 bases and 0 bases respectively, with 12 bases between them. This CDR3 is 13 amino acids long. Germline lookup yields CDR1 DFQATT and CDR2 SNEGSKA (reference sequence). The CDR3 DNA follows: TGCAGTGCCCTAGACGGGGTCTCCTACGAGCAGTACTTC. Translation gives CSALDGVSYEQYF.

The chain employs TRBV29-1 and TRBJ2-3; D unresolved. From germline, CDR1 is SQVTM and CDR2 ANQGSEA. This CDR3 has 13 residues. The CDR3 is CAAPAGSTDTQYF. CDR3 in DNA: TGCGCCGCCCCGGCAGGTAGCACAGATACGCAGTATTTT.

This clonotype was seen at least ten times. The chain carries TRBV20-1 and TRBJ1-1; TRBD1 matches 10 bases. The CDR3 extends over 17 amino acids. CDR1 DFQATT and CDR2 SNEGSKA come from the germline V gene (reference sequence). Unmatched junction bases numbered 7, after V lost 0 bases and J lost 0 bases. CDR3 residues: CSARDSMDRGVNTEAFF. DNA for the CDR3: TGCAGTGCTAGAGATAGCATGGACAGGGGGGTGAACACTGAAGCTTTCTTT.

Notes on this clonotype: A single base separates this from a much larger clone, so it may be a read error. V usage is TRBV5-6 and J usage is TRBJ2-3, with TRBD2 matching 11 bases. Per germline, CDR1 SGHDT and CDR2 YYEEEE. This CDR3 has 15 amino acids. The CDR3 DNA follows: TGTGCCAGCAGCTATAGCGGGGGGGCGACAGATACGCAGTGTTTT. This sequence encodes CASSYSGGATDTQCF.

Of note for this clonotype: Possible read error: a much larger clone is one base away. The chain has TRBV11-2 and TRBJ1-1; 9 bases map to TRBD1. Trimming took 5 bases from V and 3 from J; bases not matched to a gene: 7. Germline lookup yields CDR1 SGHAT and CDR2 FQNNGV. CDR3 size: 15 residues. The CDR3 region is CASSRETGGYTEAFF. DNA for the CDR3: TGTGCCAGCAGCCGGGAAACAGGGGGCTACACTGAAGCTTTCTTT. Complete variable domain (other parts from reference TRBV11-2 and TRBJ1-1): EAGVAQSPRYKIIEKRQSVAFWCNPISGHATLYWYQQILGQGPKLLIQFQNNGVVDDSQLPKDRFSAERLKGVDSTLKIQPAKLEDSAVYLCASSRETGGYTEAFFGQGTRLTVV.

This clonotype was seen at least ten times. The chain recombines TRBV6-2 or TRBV6-3 with TRBJ2-3; D is perhaps TRBD1 or TRBD2 (6 bases each). The CDR3 has 17 residues. V shed 2 bases and J shed 2 bases, with 17 bases lying between them. The germline gives CDR1 MNHEY, CDR2 SVGEGT. The CDR3 DNA is TGTGCCAGCAGTTACATGGGATCGGGGGCGCACACAGATACGCAGTATTTT. Encoded protein: CASSYMGSGAHTDTQYF.

On this clonotype itself: A much larger clone differs by one base, so this may be a read error. It is likely a read error, because the conserved phenylalanine at the end of the CDR3 is missing. The J gene is TRBJ2-1, the V gene TRBV9, with D perhaps TRBD2 (5 bases). The CDR3 extends over 13 amino acids. Germline CDR1 reads SGDLS; CDR2 reads YYNGEE. The CDR3 DNA reads TGTGCCAGCGGCGTTCCCCGGGGAAATGAGCAGTTCCTC. Translated, it gives CASGVPRGNEQFL.

The chain couples TRBV19 to TRBJ1-2; D unclear. There are 15 residues in the CDR3. The V and J ends lost 2 bases and 1 base respectively, with 11 bases between them. Germline V gene lookup returns CDR1 LNHDA and CDR2 SQIVND (reference sequence). CDR3 sequence reads: CASSILASVNYGYTF. CDR3 in DNA: TGTGCCAGTAGTATACTGGCCAGCGTTAACTATGGCTACACCTTC.

This clonotype was detected many times. The chain employs TRBV12-3 or TRBV12-4 and TRBJ1-5; D gene uncertain. This CDR3 is built from 14 residues. V was cut by 2 bases and J by 5 bases, with 10 bases left in between. CDR3 DNA: TGTGCCAGCAGTTTAACCAGGCGAGATCAGCCCCAGCATTTT. It translates to CASSLTRRDQPQHF.

The V and J genes are TRBV14 and TRBJ2-3; no clear D gene. Germline V CDR1 and CDR2: SGHDN, FVKESK. The CDR3 runs to 11 residues. V was trimmed by 8 bases and J by 8 bases, leaving 11 bases between them. CDR3 sequence (DNA): TGTGCCAGCGACGGAGTGGGTACGCAGTATTTT. Residues: CASDGVGTQYF.